The entry that follows covers one T cell receptor (beta chain) sequence. Its antigen is not known. The data stem from a study of Ad26.COV2.S vaccination and SARS-CoV-2 variants. Findings and caveats of the study: It is possible that the TCR breadth and depth analyses underestimated the total T cell responses.

Clones were sequenced by immunoSEQ multiplex PCR, and TCRdb holds only the in-frame ones, with some missing. The data show 400,000 to 450,000 clones, with around 91% seen just once and roughly 4.3% held by the top ten. Trimming took off 0 bases at V and 5 bases at J, with 3 bases between the two ends. CDR1 is SGHTS, CDR2 YDEGEE, per germline. This CDR3 comprises 12 residues. Noted treatment: over 15 received Ad26.COV2.S at low or high dose, single or two shots; roughly five received placebo; per-sample allocation not given. The samples date from day 63 after the first vaccine or placebo injection. This sequence originates from a person aged 18-60 years who received the Ad26.COV2.S COVID-19 vaccine or a placebo. The chain links TRBV5-8 to TRBJ2-1; D not resolved. The source material was peripheral blood, sampled in a trial of Ad26.COV2.S vaccine versus placebo. DNA for the CDR3: TGTGCCAGCAGCTTGGGGGACAATGAGCAGTTCTTC. The encoded protein is CASSLGDNEQFF.